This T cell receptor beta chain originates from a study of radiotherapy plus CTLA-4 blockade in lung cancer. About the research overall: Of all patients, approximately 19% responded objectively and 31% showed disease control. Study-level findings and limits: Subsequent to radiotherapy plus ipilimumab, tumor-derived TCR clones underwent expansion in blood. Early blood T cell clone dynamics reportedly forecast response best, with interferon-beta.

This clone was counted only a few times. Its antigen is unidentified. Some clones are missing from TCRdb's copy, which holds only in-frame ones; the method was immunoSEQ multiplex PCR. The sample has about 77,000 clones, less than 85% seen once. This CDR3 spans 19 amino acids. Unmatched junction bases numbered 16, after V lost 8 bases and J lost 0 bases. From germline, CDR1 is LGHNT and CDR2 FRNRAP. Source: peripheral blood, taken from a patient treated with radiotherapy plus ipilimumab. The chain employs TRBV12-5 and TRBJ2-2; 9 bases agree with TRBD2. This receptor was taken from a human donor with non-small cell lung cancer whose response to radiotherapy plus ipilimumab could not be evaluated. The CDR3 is CASTGVSGLARTNTGELFF. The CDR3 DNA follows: TGTGCTAGTACGGGTGTCTCCGGACTAGCGAGAACGAACACCGGGGAGCTGTTTTTT.